This TCR beta chain was retrieved from a study of blood T cell repertoires in COVID-19. Study as a whole: The United States, Italy and Spain supplied acute and convalescent COVID-19 samples. Sources were T cells, B-cell-depleted T cells, or PBMCs; the material itself was cDNA or gDNA.

Under the authors' procedure: Reference gene primer amplification in the assay estimated nucleated cell counts. Clones were sequenced by immunoSEQ multiplex PCR, and TCRdb holds only the in-frame ones, with some missing. V, J and clone size are taken as reported in that table, and D and trimming were inferred from the DNA itself. The repertoire has under 150,000 clones, 75% to 90% of them found once; the top ten carry roughly 8%. From germline, CDR1 is SGHTA and CDR2 FQGNSA. The V segment lost 5 bases and the J segment 7 bases; nucleotides outside the gene matches: 18. The CDR3 consists of 19 residues.

Sample: peripheral blood. The chain is built from TRBV7-2 and TRBJ2-3; 13 bases line up with TRBD2. The clonotype was recovered from a woman between 40 and 50 years old with acute or convalescent COVID-19. CDR3 DNA: TGTGCCAGCAGCCCGAGGTCTATAGGGACTAGCGGGGCCCTTCATACGCAGTATTTT. Its protein is CASSPRSIGTSGALHTQYF.